This entry lists 4 T cell receptor beta chains sequenced from one sample in a study of cytomegalovirus exposure and HLA in healthy donors. It was with 60 Vbeta and 13 Jbeta primers that the PCR ran. The assay was immunoSEQ multiplex PCR, and TCRdb's table has in-frame clones only and misses some. The data hold 120,000 or so clones, with 60% to 85% observed a single time. Sequenced input: PBMCs. The receptors originated from a female donor in good health and CMV-seronegative.

The rearrangement uses TRBV10-1 and TRBJ2-2, with D uncertain. The CDR3 loop spans 15 amino acids. The ends were cut back, 0 bases at V and 4 bases at J, with 9 bases in the middle. Germline V gene data show CDR1 as WNHNN and CDR2 as SYGVQD (reference sequence). Written as DNA, the CDR3 is TGCGCCAGCAGTGAGTCGATAGCAGTCACCGGGGAGCTGTTTTTT. This encodes CASSESIAVTGELFF.

Written as DNA, the CDR3 is TGTGCCAGCAGTTTACTCGGGACAGGGAAAGAGACCCAGTACTTC. Its protein is CASSLLGTGKETQYF. The rearrangement joins TRBV27 to TRBJ2-5, with TRBD1 matching over 9 bases. Germline V gene data show CDR1 as MNHEY and CDR2 as SMNVEV (reference sequence). The J segment lost 3 bases and the V segment lost 2 bases, leaving 4 bases of the junction unmatched. This CDR3 spans 15 amino acids.

The chain carries TRBV7-2 and TRBJ2-3; 7 positions agree with TRBD2. V gave up 4 bases and J gave up 11 bases; unmatched junction bases: 12. The CDR3 is 14 amino acids. The germline V gene has CDR1 SGHTA and CDR2 FQGNSA. The CDR3: CASSSSPGGGGQYF. In DNA form, the CDR3 reads TGTGCCAGCAGCTCCAGCCCGGGCGGGGGAGGGCAGTATTTT.

The sample holds a few counts of this clone. The V gene is TRBV28, the J gene TRBJ2-2, with D hard to call. The V end lost 3 bases, the J end lost 1 base, and 6 bases lay between the germline ends. Germline CDR1 is MDHEN and CDR2 is SYDVKM. The CDR3 covers 14 residues. CDR3 sequence reads: CASSFLRNTGELFF. The CDR3 DNA follows: TGTGCCAGCAGTTTTTTGCGGAACACCGGGGAGCTGTTTTTT. Full variable domain (outside the CDR3, taken from reference TRBV28 and TRBJ2-2): DVKVTQSSRYLVKRTGEKVFLECVQDMDHENMFWYRQDPGLGLRLIYFSYDVKMKEKGDIPEGYSVSREKKERFSLILESASTNQTSMYLCASSFLRNTGELFFGEGSRLTVL.